Sequencing of this T cell receptor beta chain was carried out in a study of blood T cell repertoires in COVID-19. About the research overall: The United States, Italy and Spain were the sources of the acute and convalescent COVID-19 samples. PBMCs, B-cell-depleted T cells, or T cells provided the cDNA or gDNA that made up the material.

Each participant's cohort was designated according to participant-reported clinical history. Under the authors' procedure: Counts of nucleated cells, estimated from reference gene primer amplification, were obtained. Here immunoSEQ multiplex PCR was the method, and the copy in TCRdb shows in-frame clones only, minus some. The V and J calls and clone size come from that table; D and trimming were worked out from the DNA. This table has 300,000 or so clones, 70% to 90% appearing once. This clone has only one observation. From germline, CDR1 is MNHEY and CDR2 SVGAGI. The V end was cut by 7 bases, the J end by 6 bases, with 13 bases between. CDR3 size: 12 residues.

The origin of this receptor is a woman between 25 and 40 years old who had recovered from COVID-19. The chain recombines TRBV6-5 with TRBJ2-7; a possible D gene is TRBD1 (6 bases). The sequenced material came from PBMCs or T cells enriched from blood (not recorded which). CDR3 sequence (DNA): TGTGCCAGCACTACAGGGCTGGGCGAGCAGTACTTC. It codes for CASTTGLGEQYF.